This T cell receptor beta chain came from a study of metastatic and nonmetastatic thyroid tumors. This CDR3 comprises 18 residues. Germline CDR1 is DFQATT and CDR2 is SNEGSKA (reference sequence). After removal of 0 bases from V and 2 bases from J, the junction contained 7 bases not matched to a gene. TCRdb used MiXCR to call clones anew from the PCR reads. The table shows about 21,000 clones, with 28% occurring only once. Not a single patient had been given any form of treatment at any point before undergoing thyroid surgery. V usage is TRBV20-1 and J usage is TRBJ2-3; 14 bases are shared with TRBD2. Sequences were obtained from tumor tissue. This TCR derives from a male donor with papillary thyroid cancer or a benign thyroid nodule (not recorded which). Some clones in this sample may be carry-over from other donors' samples. The CDR3 is CSARDPQGLAGDTDTQYF. In DNA, the CDR3 is TGCAGTGCTAGAGATCCCCAGGGACTAGCGGGGGACACAGATACGCAGTATTTT.